Included here is one TCR beta chain sequence, with context. This sample was taken from a study of blood T cell repertoires in COVID-19. Study at large: Nucleic acid was either cDNA or gDNA, and it came from T cells, B-cell-depleted T cells, or PBMCs.

TCRdb keeps only in-frame clones here, not all; method: immunoSEQ multiplex PCR. The repertoire consists of around 160,000 clones, with 84% occurring once and the leading ten covering 30% to 45%. The CDR3 totals 13 residues. With 4 bases clipped from V and 1 base from J, the junction kept 1 base outside the gene matches. The germline V gene has CDR1 SQVTM and CDR2 ANQGSEA. V is TRBV29-1 and J is TRBJ2-1, with 7 bases aligning to TRBD1. The sample was peripheral blood. The origin of this receptor is a human donor in a cohort sampled during active COVID-19. The CDR3 reads CSVAGQSYNEQFF. The CDR3 bases are TGCAGCGTTGCGGGACAGTCCTACAATGAGCAGTTCTTC.